This TCR beta chain is drawn from a study of blood T cell repertoires in COVID-19. Study background: The samples span acute and convalescent COVID-19 from the United States, Italy and Spain.

CDR3 length: 14 amino acids. The V gene's germline CDR1 is MNHEY and CDR2 SMNVEV (reference sequence). V lost 3 bases and J lost 8, with 16 bases in between. Data came from immunoSEQ multiplex PCR; TCRdb stores just in-frame clones and leaves some out. The table lists roughly 670,000 clones, around 90% of them singletons. V usage is TRBV27 and J usage is TRBJ1-2, with D perhaps matching TRBD1 (5 bases). Material: peripheral blood. This receptor was obtained from a woman aged 18-29 years with acute or convalescent COVID-19. CDR3 loop: CASSFGGSWGGYTF. The CDR3 bases are TGTGCCAGCAGTTTCGGGGGGTCCTGGGGGGGCTACACCTTC.